The clone carrying this T cell receptor (beta chain) occurred many times. One entry per CDR3 protein results from TCRdb running MiXCR on the 5' RACE reads. The data hold some 70,000 distinct CDR3 sequences, with over 15% observed a single time. CDR1 MGHDK and CDR2 SYGVNS come from the germline V gene. J lost 4 bases, V lost 5 bases, and 6 bases had no gene match. The CDR3 is 14 residues long. This record belongs to a study of HIV-infected patients and healthy controls. V gene TRBV25-1 combines with J gene TRBJ1-1, with TRBD1 matching over 8 bases. The sample taken for sequencing was CD4+ T cells from blood. The TCR originated in a human donor in good health. CDR3 protein: CASSSNTGGTEAFF. The CDR3, as DNA: TGTGCCAGCAGTTCCAATACAGGGGGCACTGAAGCTTTCTTT.